This entry is about one T cell receptor (beta chain). TCRdb itself ran the RT-PCR reads through MiXCR, one entry per CDR3 protein. The sample comprises approximately 720,000 distinct CDR3 sequences, approximately 15% of which are singletons, and 3% to 4.5% rests with the top ten. Germline loops: CDR1 SGHNT, CDR2 YYREEE (reference sequence). This CDR3 contains 16 residues. V was clipped by 0 bases and J by 4 bases; unmatched bases: 4. The clonotype originates from a female donor in good health, serving as a healthy control. Sequencing was performed on memory CD4+ T cells from blood. The genes are TRBV5-4 and TRBJ2-5; 12 nucleotides match TRBD1. CDR3 region: CASSLGGQGAGETQYF. For the CDR3, the DNA is TGTGCCAGCAGCTTGGGGGGACAGGGGGCTGGAGAGACCCAGTACTTC.